The 29 T cell receptor beta chains listed next were all sequenced from one sample in a study of graft-versus-host responses after intestinal transplantation. No antigens are known for them. Measured with immunoSEQ multiplex PCR; TCRdb has only the in-frame clones, and not every one. Of 20,000 to 25,000 clones in the sample, approximately 78% are singletons; the top ten hold approximately 0.93%. This material consisted of unstimulated CD8+ T cells sorted from spleen or lymph node cells, taken before transplant. Receptors were obtained from a human donor who was the organ donor for an intestinal transplant.

The rearrangement links TRBV15 to TRBJ2-3; 9 nucleotides line up with TRBD2. The V and J ends lost 2 bases and 3 bases, in that order; junction bases with no gene match: 6. The CDR3 contains 16 residues. Germline V CDR1 and CDR2: LNHNV, YYDKDF (reference sequence). CDR3 nucleotide sequence: TGTGCCACCAGCAGAATAGCGGGAGAAAAGACAGATACGCAGTATTTT. Translation: CATSRIAGEKTDTQYF.

This clone was seen a few times. The chain couples TRBV6-1 to TRBJ1-4; TRBD1 agrees at 8 bases. CDR3 length: 15 amino acids. The germline CDR1 and CDR2 sequences are MNHNS and SASEGT. With V trimmed by 3 bases and J by 10 bases, 10 bases remained unmatched. The CDR3 is CASSDSPRGLGKLFF. In DNA, the CDR3 is TGTGCCAGCAGTGATTCGCCCAGGGGGCTTGGAAAACTGTTTTTT.

V and J are TRBV4-1 and TRBJ1-2; D gene unclear. Germline CDR1 reads MGHRA; CDR2 reads YSYEKL. CDR3 length: 13 amino acids. V lost 1 base and J 1 base, leaving 4 bases between the germline ends. DNA of the CDR3: TGCGCCAGCAGCCAAGTCAATAACTATGGCTACACCTTC. This codes for CASSQVNNYGYTF.

The chain joins TRBV4-3 to TRBJ2-7, with D possibly matching TRBD1 (6 bases). Trimming removed 0 bases from V and 2 bases from J, with 11 bases in between. Germline-derived CDR1 and CDR2 are LGHNA and YSLEER. The CDR3 is 15 amino acids. CDR3 region: CASSQDQAGAYEQYF. The DNA of the CDR3 is TGCGCCAGCAGCCAAGATCAGGCAGGGGCCTACGAGCAGTACTTC.

The chain couples TRBV5-6 to TRBJ2-7; D is unresolved. Looked up from germline, CDR1 is SGHDT and CDR2 is YYEEEE. Trimming removed 2 bases at V and 2 bases at J, with 5 bases between. The CDR3 totals 12 residues. The CDR3 region has the DNA TGTGCCAGCAGCTTAGGGACCTACGAGCAGTACTTC. Translation gives CASSLGTYEQYF.

The chain combines TRBV4-1 with TRBJ1-5; no reliable D call. Germline-derived CDR1 and CDR2 are MGHRA and YSYEKL. V lost 3 bases to trimming and J lost 2 bases, with 8 bases between them. This CDR3 comprises 14 residues. CDR3 DNA sequence: TGCGCCAGCAGCCACAGGTTGGGCAATCAGCCCCAGCATTTT. This sequence encodes CASSHRLGNQPQHF.

This chain links TRBV12-5 with TRBJ1-6; 10 bases map to TRBD1. The CDR3 sequence is 13 residues long. Germline CDR1 is LGHNT and CDR2 is FRNRAP. After removal of 6 bases from V and 12 bases from J, the junction contained 5 bases not matched to a gene. CDR3 nucleotide sequence: TGTGCTAGTGGCAGGGACAGGGGTTTACCCCTCCACTTT. It is translated as CASGRDRGLPLHF.

The count of this clone is one. This chain links TRBV6-5 with TRBJ1-5; D may be TRBD1 (6 bases). This CDR3 has 14 amino acids. Between the trimmed V and J ends, which lost 5 bases and 2 bases, there was a span of 10 bases. Per germline, CDR1 MNHEY and CDR2 SVGAGI. The CDR3 nucleotides read TGTGCCAGCAGTGAACGACAGGGCAATCAGCCCCAGCATTTT. Translating gives CASSERQGNQPQHF.

V and J are TRBV15 and TRBJ2-2; D may be TRBD1 (6 bases). CDR1 is LNHNV, CDR2 YYDKDF, per germline (reference sequence). Trimming cost V 3 bases and J 5 bases, with 10 bases left between them. The CDR3 is made up of 14 amino acids. As DNA, the CDR3 is TGTGCCACCAGCAGGGCACAGGGAACCGGGGAGCTGTTTTTT. It translates to CATSRAQGTGELFF.

This clone appeared a single time. This sequence joins TRBV29-1 and TRBJ1-2; TRBD1 matches at 7 bases. In germline, CDR1 is SQVTM, CDR2 ANQGSEA. V was clipped by 6 bases and J by 1 base; unmatched bases: 8. CDR3 length: 14 residues. Here the CDR3 reads CSVRPGQNNYGYTF. In DNA, the CDR3 is TGCAGCGTCCGCCCGGGACAGAATAACTATGGCTACACCTTC.

DNA for the CDR3: TGTGCCAGCAGTTTATTGTATGGTGAGCAGTTCTTC. It codes for CASSLLYGEQFF. The genes are TRBV27 and TRBJ2-1; no clear D. The germline CDR1 and CDR2 sequences are MNHEY and SMNVEV (reference sequence). The CDR3 spans 12 residues. V lost 1 base, J lost 9 bases, and 7 bases lay in between.

The chain combines TRBV19 with TRBJ1-5; no clear D. Germline V CDR1 and CDR2: LNHDA, SQIVND (reference sequence). This CDR3 contains 16 residues. V lost 7 bases to trimming and J lost 3 bases, with 19 bases between them. The CDR3 DNA reads TGTGCCAGTATCATAGCGGCGGCAGCCTACAATCAGCCCCAGCATTTT. Its protein is CASIIAAAAYNQPQHF.

The V gene is TRBV27, the J gene TRBJ1-6; TRBD1 matches 7 bases. Unmatched junction bases numbered 22, after V lost 8 bases and J lost 0 bases. The CDR3 has 21 residues. Looked up from germline, CDR1 is MNHEY and CDR2 is SMNVEV (reference sequence). CDR3: CASALTGALSPTSSYNSPLHF. The CDR3 DNA follows: TGTGCCAGCGCCTTAACAGGGGCCCTGAGCCCCACAAGCTCCTATAATTCACCCCTCCACTTT.

This chain connects TRBV7-8 to TRBJ2-3, with D perhaps being TRBD1 or TRBD2 (5 bases each). This CDR3 contains 15 residues. Trimming shortened V by 5 bases and J by 0 bases, and 12 bases separated the two germline ends. The germline gives CDR1 SGHVS, CDR2 FQNEAQ. The DNA for the CDR3 is TGTGCCAGCAGCGGTCTGGGGGTAAGCACAGATACGCAGTATTTT. It yields the protein CASSGLGVSTDTQYF.

This clone was seen only a few times. The chain links TRBV27 to TRBJ2-1, with 7 positions matching TRBD2. CDR1 MNHEY and CDR2 SMNVEV come from the germline V gene (reference sequence). J lost 2 bases, V lost 7 bases, and 5 bases had no gene match. CDR3 size: 14 residues. The CDR3 nucleotides read TGTGCCAGCACCAGCGGGGCTCCCTACAATGAGCAGTTCTTC. Translated, it gives CASTSGAPYNEQFF.

This clone was picked up one time. The V and J genes are TRBV19 and TRBJ2-7, with D tentatively TRBD1 or TRBD2 (5 bases each). The CDR3 runs 13 residues. Trimming removed 6 bases from V and 7 bases from J, with 16 bases in between. Germline V gives CDR1 LNHDA, CDR2 SQIVND (reference sequence). CDR3 DNA sequence: TGTGCCAGTAGCTACTCAGGGACGGGGGAGCAGTACTTC. This gives the protein CASSYSGTGEQYF. Full variable domain (outside the CDR3, taken from reference TRBV19 and TRBJ2-7): DGGITQSPKYLFRKEGQNVTLSCEQNLNHDAMYWYRQDPGQGLRLIYYSQIVNDFQKGDIAEGYSVSREKKESFPLTVTSAQKNPTAFYLCASSYSGTGEQYFGPGTRLTVT.

This clone was detected a few times. The chain uses TRBV2 and TRBJ2-1; D gene ambiguous. Germline values: CDR1 SNHLY, CDR2 FYNNEI. Trimming cost V 2 bases and J 5 bases, with 13 bases left between them. The CDR3 consists of 15 residues. CDR3 residues: CASSETAPRHNEQFF. CDR3 nucleotide sequence: TGTGCCAGCAGTGAAACTGCCCCGCGTCACAATGAGCAGTTCTTC.

The chain is built from TRBV5-1 and TRBJ2-5; D not resolved. Looked up from germline, CDR1 is SGHRS and CDR2 is YFSETQ. This CDR3 spans 11 amino acids. The V and J ends lost 2 bases and 2 bases respectively, with 1 base between them. CDR3 DNA: TGCGCCAGCAGCTTACAAGAGACCCAGTACTTC. As protein: CASSLQETQYF.

This chain joins TRBV15 and TRBJ2-5; 7 nucleotides agree with TRBD1. CDR1 LNHNV and CDR2 YYDKDF come from the germline V gene (reference sequence). The CDR3 is made up of 14 amino acids. After removal of 5 bases from V and 2 bases from J, the junction contained 5 bases not matched to a gene. The DNA of the CDR3 is TGTGCCACCAGCCCTTTCAGGGGGCAAGAGACCCAGTACTTC. Translated, it gives CATSPFRGQETQYF. The variable domain in full, completed from reference TRBV15 and TRBJ2-5, reads DAMVIQNPRYQVTQFGKPVTLSCSQTLNHNVMYWYQQKSSQAPKLLFHYYDKDFNNEADTPDNFQSRRPNTSFCFLDIRSPGLGDTAMYLCATSPFRGQETQYFGPGTRLLVL.

This clone was detected a few times. This rearrangement joins TRBV5-1 to TRBJ2-1; 8 bases match TRBD2. Germline trimming cut 2 bases from V and 6 bases from J; bases unmatched to any gene: 1. Germline V gene lookup returns CDR1 SGHRS and CDR2 YFSETQ. The CDR3 is 13 amino acids. This chain's CDR3 is CASSLTSGNEQFF. The CDR3 bases are TGCGCCAGCAGCTTAACTAGCGGCAATGAGCAGTTCTTC.

A remark on this clone: The junction differs from germline at one of its ends, possibly a read error. V and J are TRBV14 and TRBJ1-2; D is possibly TRBD1 (5 bases). Looked up from germline, CDR1 is SGHDN and CDR2 is FVKESK. There are 13 residues in the CDR3. The CDR3 bases are TGTGCCAGCAACCAAGTGGCAGGGAAAGGCTACACCTTC. It codes for CASNQVAGKGYTF.

The count of this clone is one. V is TRBV4-2 and J is TRBJ2-2; D not resolved. With 1 base removed from V and 4 bases from J, the gap between germline ends came to 7 bases. The V gene's germline CDR1 is LGHNA and CDR2 YNFKEQ. This CDR3 is 14 amino acids long. CDR3 coding DNA: TGTGCCAGCAGCCAAGTCGGCACCACCGGGGAGCTGTTTTTT. Amino acids: CASSQVGTTGELFF.

The J gene is TRBJ1-3, the V gene TRBV7-9; the D is unclear. V gave up 8 bases and J gave up 0 bases, with 14 bases separating them. There are 15 residues in the CDR3. Germline values: CDR1 SEHNR, CDR2 FQNEAQ (reference sequence). Here the CDR3 reads CASLHDAGSGNTIYF. The CDR3 nucleotides read TGTGCCAGCCTACACGACGCGGGCTCTGGAAACACCATATATTTT.

This clone has only a few counts. The chain recombines TRBV6-5 with TRBJ2-1; D is perhaps TRBD1 or TRBD2 (5 bases each). Per the germline V gene, CDR1 is MNHEY and CDR2 is SVGAGI. This CDR3 contains 13 residues. V dropped 2 bases and J dropped 3 bases, with 5 bases sitting between them. This CDR3 reads CASSYGGYNEQFF. CDR3 in DNA: TGTGCCAGCAGTTACGGGGGCTACAATGAGCAGTTCTTC.

This clone has more than one count but fewer than ten. This rearrangement joins TRBV29-1 to TRBJ1-2; no reliable D call. The V gene lost 7 bases and the J gene lost 6 bases, with 18 bases spanning the gap. Germline V gives CDR1 SQVTM, CDR2 ANQGSEA. There are 13 residues in the CDR3. Here the CDR3 reads CSADWGQGNGYTF. In DNA form, the CDR3 reads TGCAGCGCCGACTGGGGTCAAGGAAATGGCTACACCTTC.

This clone was seen only once. The V call is TRBV19, the J call TRBJ2-3, with 7 bases aligning to TRBD1. J lost 3 bases, V lost 5 bases, and 8 bases had no gene match. Germline V lookup: CDR1 LNHDA, CDR2 SQIVND (reference sequence). This CDR3 comprises 15 residues. This CDR3 is CASSLTGSKTDTQYF. For the CDR3, the DNA is TGTGCCAGTAGTTTGACAGGGAGTAAGACAGATACGCAGTATTTT. Variable domain in full (rest from reference TRBV19 and TRBJ2-3): DGGITQSPKYLFRKEGQNVTLSCEQNLNHDAMYWYRQDPGQGLRLIYYSQIVNDFQKGDIAEGYSVSREKKESFPLTVTSAQKNPTAFYLCASSLTGSKTDTQYFGPGTRLTVL.

There are a few counts of this clone. The chain carries TRBV12-5 and TRBJ2-2, with 11 bases matching TRBD2. The CDR3 has 17 residues. CDR1 LGHNT and CDR2 FRNRAP come from the germline V gene. V shed 1 base, J shed 6 bases, and the junction held 7 bases outside the gene matches. Written as DNA, the CDR3 is TGTGCTAGTGGTTTGGCCCTAGCGGGAGGACCCCCCGGGGAGCTGTTTTTT. Amino acid sequence: CASGLALAGGPPGELFF.

This chain's CDR3 is CASSPLSGLDTEAFF. Written as DNA, the CDR3 is TGTGCCAGCTCACCTCTTTCAGGGCTAGACACTGAAGCTTTCTTT. J is TRBJ1-1 and V is TRBV18; the D gene is possibly TRBD1 (5 bases). V was shortened by 3 bases and J by 3 bases, with 14 bases between the two germline ends. This CDR3 spans 15 amino acids. Germline loops: CDR1 KGHSH, CDR2 LQKENI. The variable domain in full, completed from reference TRBV18 and TRBJ1-1, reads NAGVMQNPRHLVRRRGQEARLRCSPMKGHSHVYWYRQLPEEGLKFMVYLQKENIIDESGMPKERFSAEFPKEGPSILRIQQVVRGDSAAYFCASSPLSGLDTEAFFGQGTRLTVV.

This chain links TRBV10-1 with TRBJ2-1; 7 bases agree with TRBD2. This CDR3 region has 16 residues. Germline CDR1 and CDR2: WNHNN and SYGVQD (reference sequence). V gave up 0 bases and J gave up 2 bases; unmatched junction bases: 4. Written as DNA, the CDR3 is TGCGCCAGCAGTGAGTCGGCGGGGGTGCCCTACAATGAGCAGTTCTTC. This sequence encodes CASSESAGVPYNEQFF.